This TCR beta chain was captured by sequencing in a study of blood T cell repertoires in COVID-19. The sample holds one count of this clone. Original processing notes: Scientists estimated how many nucleated cells there were by amplifying reference gene primers. This table comes from immunoSEQ multiplex PCR, and its TCRdb copy is limited to in-frame clones, with some not included. V and J calls and clone size follow that table, whereas D and trimming were derived from the DNA. The sample yields hundreds of thousands of clones, around 80% seen once. There are 15 residues in the CDR3. The V gene lost 5 bases and the J gene lost 5 bases, with 18 bases spanning the gap. Germline CDR1 reads MNHEY; CDR2 reads SVGAGI.

The chain employs TRBV6-5 and TRBJ1-2; TRBD1 is a possible D gene (6 bases). The sample taken for sequencing was PBMCs or T cells enriched from blood (not recorded which). The TCR comes from a man younger than 45 with acute COVID-19. This CDR3 reads CASSQADSRMYGYTF. The CDR3 DNA is TGTGCCAGCAGTCAGGCGGACAGCCGGATGTATGGCTACACCTTC.